One sample yielded the 25 T cell receptor beta chains listed below, sequenced in a study of T cell clusters in autoimmune cytopenias. TRB was amplified from about 250 ng of peripheral blood genomic DNA per sample. TRB rearrangements were amplified by touch-down multiplex PCR with mixed TRB-A/B primers. With the multiplex PCR reads reprocessed, TCRdb shows one record per CDR3 protein and no DNA. Across about 8,400 distinct CDR3 sequences, the top ten clones capture about a fifth of the sample. The sequenced material came from peripheral blood. These receptors came from a human donor with an autoimmune cytopenia or autoimmune hepatitis (not recorded which).

J is TRBJ1-2 and V is TRBV7-9; TCRdb returns TRBD1, unconfirmable since there is no DNA. The CDR3 sequence is 14 residues long. Looked up from germline, CDR1 is SEHNR and CDR2 is FQNEAQ (reference sequence). The CDR3 is CASSPSFGGYGYTF.

This clonotype ranks as medium-sized in terms of frequency. The chain has TRBV7-2 and TRBJ1-3. The CDR3 is made up of 14 amino acids. The germline gives CDR1 SGHTA, CDR2 FQGNSA. The CDR3 protein is CASSLAQFGNTIYF.

The chain links TRBV12-3 or TRBV12-4 to TRBJ2-3; TCRdb proposes TRBD2, but this gene call is untestable without DNA. This CDR3 has 12 amino acids. The CDR3: CASSKLADTQYF.

The chain carries TRBV5-1 and TRBJ2-5; TCRdb gives TRBD2 as the D gene, but with no DNA this cannot be confirmed. This CDR3 region has 15 residues. CDR1 and CDR2 (germline): SGHRS, YFSETQ. CDR3 protein: CASSFSGGAGETQYF.

The rearrangement links TRBV6-5 to TRBJ1-1; TCRdb lists TRBD1, though no DNA is available to test this call. This CDR3 has 16 amino acids. Germline V gene data show CDR1 as MNHEY and CDR2 as SVGAGI. CDR3 amino acids: CASSLLQKGAGTEAFF.

The V and J genes are TRBV19 and TRBJ2-2; TCRdb's D call of TRBD1 is untestable without DNA. The CDR3 totals 18 residues. Germline CDR1 reads LNHDA; CDR2 reads SQIVND (reference sequence). The CDR3 loop is CASSIAPGHQKNTGELFF.

This chain links TRBV6-1 with TRBJ2-6; TCRdb names TRBD2, which stays unverified in the absence of DNA. This CDR3 contains 17 residues. CDR1 is MNHNS and CDR2 is SASEGT in the germline V gene. CDR3 sequence reads: CASSEALDSSGANVLTF.

The genes are TRBV25-1 and TRBJ2-1. CDR1 and CDR2 from the germline V gene are MGHDK and SYGVNS. This CDR3 is 14 amino acids long. The CDR3 protein is CASSGLALYNEQFF.

Judged by frequency, this clonotype is medium-sized. The V and J genes are TRBV12-3 or TRBV12-4 and TRBJ2-7. CDR3 length equals 16 residues. CDR3 region: CASSSKDGTNTYEQYF.

The genes are TRBV5-1 and TRBJ1-4; without DNA, the TCRdb call of TRBD1 cannot be checked. CDR3 length: 16 amino acids. Germline V gene data show CDR1 as SGHRS and CDR2 as YFSETQ. The CDR3 sequence: CASSPLLTGANEKLFF.

This clonotype is identified as medium-sized from frequency. The chain joins TRBV7-9 to TRBJ2-7. The germline V gene encodes CDR1 SEHNR and CDR2 FQNEAQ (reference sequence). CDR3 length: 12 residues. The chain's CDR3 is CASSLTSREQYF.

This rearrangement joins TRBV20-1 to TRBJ1-1; without DNA, the TCRdb call of TRBD1 cannot be checked. In germline, CDR1 is DFQATT, CDR2 SNEGSKA (reference sequence). The CDR3 consists of 13 residues. The CDR3 sequence is CSASRGMDTEAFF.

The J gene is TRBJ1-2, the V gene TRBV18; with no DNA, the TCRdb D assignment of TRBD1 cannot be verified. In germline, CDR1 is KGHSH, CDR2 LQKENI. The CDR3 sequence is 16 residues long. CDR3 amino acids: CASSPLLGAQSAGYTF.

V and J are TRBV6-1 and TRBJ1-2; there is no DNA to check the TCRdb D call of TRBD1. CDR1 is MNHNS and CDR2 is SASEGT in the germline V gene. The CDR3 sequence is 14 residues long. The CDR3 spells CASRRQGESYGYTF.

The rearrangement uses TRBV10-3 and TRBJ1-1; checking the TCRdb D call of TRBD1 is not possible without DNA. The germline V gene encodes CDR1 ENHRY and CDR2 SYGVKD. The CDR3 spans 14 residues. The CDR3 reads CAISERGRNTEAFF.

V usage is TRBV10-3 and J usage is TRBJ2-1; the D gene TCRdb calls, TRBD1, cannot be checked with no DNA. Germline assignment: CDR1 ENHRY and CDR2 SYGVKD. The CDR3 is 16 residues long. This CDR3 is CAIKGSTGNSYNEQFF.

Its frequency marks this clonotype as medium-sized. The chain couples TRBV27 to TRBJ1-2; TCRdb calls TRBD1, which cannot be checked without DNA. This CDR3 comprises 14 residues. CDR1 and CDR2 from the germline V gene are MNHEY and SMNVEV (reference sequence). CDR3 residues: CASNARGTPYGYTF.

The chain joins TRBV5-1 to TRBJ1-3. The CDR3 runs 14 residues. Germline loops: CDR1 SGHRS, CDR2 YFSETQ. CDR3 protein: CASSFGDSGNTIYF.

CDR3 amino acids: CARSLDREDGAKNIQYF. The chain carries TRBV5-3 and TRBJ2-4; no DNA is available, so the TRBD1 call from TCRdb remains unchecked. TRBV5-3 is annotated as an ORF whose role is uncertain. The CDR3 totals 17 residues.

J is TRBJ1-2 and V is TRBV15; the D call from TCRdb, TRBD1, cannot be confirmed without DNA. The CDR3 runs to 15 residues. From germline, CDR1 is LNHNV and CDR2 YYDKDF (reference sequence). The CDR3: CATSRDGQGRYGYTF. Full variable domain (rest looked up from reference TRBV15 and TRBJ1-2): DAMVIQNPRYQVTQFGKPVTLSCSQTLNHNVMYWYQQKSSQAPKLLFHYYDKDFNNEADTPDNFQSRRPNTSFCFLDIRSPGLGDTAMYLCATSRDGQGRYGYTFGSGTRLTVV.

This sequence joins TRBV12-3 or TRBV12-4 and TRBJ2-6; the D gene TCRdb calls, TRBD2, cannot be checked with no DNA. The CDR3 has 16 amino acids. The CDR3 sequence: CASSSEPGRGANVLTF.

V is TRBV6-1 and J is TRBJ1-5. Germline V lookup: CDR1 MNHNS, CDR2 SASEGT. The CDR3 covers 13 residues. CDR3 amino acids: CASRADKNQPQHF.

V and J are TRBV18 and TRBJ2-2. The germline V gene encodes CDR1 KGHSH and CDR2 LQKENI. The CDR3 spans 14 residues. The CDR3 sequence: CASSKSKNTGELFF.

The rearrangement joins TRBV5-6 to TRBJ1-1; without DNA, the TCRdb call of TRBD1 cannot be checked. This CDR3 has 18 amino acids. The germline CDR1 and CDR2 sequences are SGHDT and YYEEEE. The CDR3 sequence: CASKRAGTRSRMNTEAFF. Supplemented by reference TRBV5-6 and TRBJ1-1, the full variable domain reads DAGVTQSPTHLIKTRGQQVTLRCSPKSGHDTVSWYQQALGQGPQFIFQYYEEEERQRGNFPDRFSGHQFPNYSSELNVNALLLGDSALYLCASKRAGTRSRMNTEAFFGQGTRLTVV.

The chain links TRBV20-1 to TRBJ2-7; with no DNA, the TCRdb D assignment of TRBD2 cannot be verified. Germline CDR1 and CDR2: DFQATT and SNEGSKA (reference sequence). This CDR3 contains 12 residues. The CDR3 spells CSAQGLAHEQYF.